These T cell receptor beta chains were read from a single sample in a study. One entry per CDR3 protein results from TCRdb running MiXCR on the RT-PCR reads. In the table there are hundreds of thousands of distinct CDR3 sequences, 14% of which are singletons. Sequenced sample: memory CD4+ T cells from blood. These receptors originate from a female donor in good health, serving as a healthy control. CDR3s include the opening cysteine and the closing phenylalanine or tryptophan. A D gene is named only where the DNA matches it firmly. The size entry is marked missing in some rows and otherwise reads once, few, many or a size class.

>TRBV6-6|TRBJ1-1|.|.
CASGSVGNTEAFF
TGTGCCAGCGGATCAGTGGGAAACACTGAAGCTTTCTTT
>TRBV6-1|TRBJ2-7|many|.
CASSESGRDYEQYF
TGTGCCAGCAGTGAATCGGGCAGGGACTACGAGCAGTACTTC
>TRBV20-1|TRBJ2-1|.|.
CSASPALSSYNEQFF
TGCAGTGCTAGCCCGGCCCTTAGCTCCTACAATGAGCAGTTCTTC
>TRBV15|TRBJ2-1|.|TRBD1
CATSRAGRGRGQGSLNEQFF
TGTGCCACCAGCAGAGCGGGTCGAGGGAGGGGACAGGGTAGCCTTAATGAGCAGTTCTTC
>TRBV5-5|TRBJ2-7|many|TRBD1
CASSWDRYEQYF
TGTGCCAGCAGCTGGGACAGGTACGAGCAGTACTTC
>TRBV5-4|TRBJ2-3|few|TRBD2
CATEVSGRTDTQYF
TGTGCCACCGAGGTGAGCGGGAGAACAGATACGCAGTATTTT
>TRBV20-1|TRBJ2-1|.|.
CSARVGRRDNEQFF
TGCAGTGCTAGAGTAGGGAGGAGGGACAATGAGCAGTTCTTC
>TRBV10-3|TRBJ2-1|many|.
CAISESPEQFF
TGTGCCATCAGTGAGAGTCCAGAGCAGTTCTTC
>TRBV7-2|TRBJ2-7|.|TRBD2
CASSLGASGGALYEQYF
TGTGCCAGCAGCTTAGGGGCTAGCGGGGGGGCATTGTACGAGCAGTACTTC
>TRBV20-1|TRBJ1-4|.|.
CSAQTYTNEKLFF
TGCAGTGCTCAGACATACACTAATGAAAAACTGTTTTTT
>TRBV5-1|TRBJ2-3|.|.
CASSLGVGATDTQYF
TGCGCCAGCAGCTTGGGGGTGGGGGCCACAGATACGCAGTATTTT
>TRBV20-1|TRBJ2-5|.|TRBD2
CSARGIAGGRQETQYF
TGCAGTGCTAGAGGGATAGCGGGAGGACGCCAAGAGACCCAGTACTTC
>TRBV4-3|TRBJ2-7|many|.
CASSRQTGEGYEQYF
TGCGCCAGCAGCCGACAGACAGGGGAGGGCTACGAGCAGTACTTC
>TRBV20-1|TRBJ1-3|.|.
CSASMGAEGNTIYF
TGCAGTGCTAGTATGGGCGCGGAAGGAAACACCATATATTTT
>TRBV28|TRBJ2-1|many|TRBD1
CASQTGGRREQFF
TGTGCCAGCCAGACAGGGGGAAGACGAGAGCAGTTCTTC
>TRBV20-1|TRBJ2-5|few|.
CSARGPGHQETQYF
TGCAGTGCTAGAGGCCCGGGACATCAAGAGACCCAGTACTTC
>TRBV28|TRBJ1-5|.|.
CASTGGGSVEGQPQHF
TGTGCCAGCACCGGGGGGGGATCCGTCGAGGGTCAGCCCCAGCATTTT
>TRBV7-2|TRBJ2-5|many|.
CASSLVTAYQETQYF
TGTGCCAGCAGCTTAGTGACAGCGTACCAAGAGACCCAGTACTTC
>TRBV20-1|TRBJ1-5|.|.
CSVRERGGEPQHF
TGCAGTGTTAGAGAGCGGGGAGGGGAGCCCCAGCATTTT
>TRBV20-1|TRBJ1-3|many|.
CSARDRALTGNTIYF
TGCAGTGCTAGAGATCGGGCCCTTACTGGAAACACCATATATTTT
>TRBV6-4|TRBJ1-1|.|TRBD1
CASSQQGRVCTEAFF
TGTGCCAGCAGTCAACAGGGGAGGGTCTGCACTGAAGCTTTCTTT
>TRBV29-1|TRBJ2-5|.|.
CSVQTRGETQYF
TGCAGCGTTCAGACTAGGGGAGAGACCCAGTACTTC
>TRBV12-3/TRBV12-4|TRBJ2-7|many|TRBD1
CASSRDRGLDEQYF
TGTGCCAGCAGCCGGGACAGGGGGCTGGACGAGCAGTACTTC
>TRBV4-2|TRBJ2-1|few|.
CASSQGQNSYNEQFF
TGTGCCAGCAGCCAAGGGCAGAACTCCTACAATGAGCAGTTCTTC
>TRBV5-5|TRBJ2-2|few|.
CASSFLYPTGELFF
TGTGCCAGCAGCTTCTTGTACCCTACCGGGGAGCTGTTTTTT
>TRBV6-4|TRBJ1-2|many|.
CASSDNAANGYTF
TGTGCCAGCAGTGACAATGCGGCTAATGGCTACACCTTC
>TRBV7-2|TRBJ2-7|many|TRBD1
CASSLGDRVYEQYF
TGTGCCAGCAGCTTAGGGGACAGGGTCTACGAGCAGTACTTC
>TRBV20-1|TRBJ2-7|.|.
CSAPFSGDAGGEQYF
TGCAGTGCCCCCTTCTCAGGGGACGCCGGGGGCGAGCAGTACTTC
>TRBV20-1|TRBJ2-7|.|TRBD2
CSAQSGRAYEQYF
TGCAGTGCACAGAGCGGGAGGGCCTACGAGCAGTACTTC
>TRBV4-2|TRBJ2-4|few|TRBD2
CASSQELAGERWNIQYF
TGTGCCAGCAGCCAAGAGTTGGCGGGAGAAAGATGGAACATTCAGTACTTC
>TRBV20-1|TRBJ2-5|.|TRBD1
CSAKDRAETQYF
TGCAGTGCTAAGGACAGGGCTGAGACCCAGTACTTC
>TRBV7-2|TRBJ1-1|many|TRBD1
CASSPGQGKAEAFF
TGTGCCAGCAGCCCAGGACAGGGTAAGGCTGAAGCTTTCTTT
>TRBV27|TRBJ2-3|.|.
CASSLSLTTQGTQYF
TGTGCCAGCAGTTTATCGTTGACCACACAGGGTACGCAGTATTTT
>TRBV6-5|TRBJ2-1|many|TRBD1
CASTPTGYNEQFF
TGTGCCAGCACCCCGACAGGGTATAATGAGCAGTTCTTC
>TRBV7-8|TRBJ1-5|.|TRBD1
CASSSGTVARPQHF
TGTGCCAGCAGCTCGGGGACAGTGGCTCGGCCCCAGCATTTT
>TRBV18|TRBJ1-1|.|TRBD1
CASSPSSTGGTEAFF
TGTGCCAGCTCACCCTCTTCGACAGGGGGCACTGAAGCTTTCTTT
>TRBV6-2/TRBV6-3|TRBJ1-1|few|.
CASSWSVNTEAFF
TGTGCCAGCAGTTGGTCGGTGAACACTGAAGCTTTCTTT
>TRBV20-1|TRBJ2-1|few|TRBD2
CSARVRRESWEFF
TGCAGTGCTAGAGTGCGGCGGGAGTCTTGGGAGTTCTTC
>TRBV20-1|TRBJ2-1|many|.
CSARGQGPNEQFF
TGCAGTGCTAGAGGCCAGGGGCCCAATGAGCAGTTCTTC
>TRBV20-1|TRBJ2-5|few|TRBD2
CSARGLAARETQYF
TGCAGTGCTAGGGGACTAGCGGCTCGTGAGACCCAGTACTTC
>TRBV5-1|TRBJ1-5|.|TRBD1
CASSPDPGQATPQHF
TGCGCCAGCAGCCCGGATCCGGGACAGGCGACGCCCCAGCATTTT
>TRBV20-1|TRBJ1-1|.|.
CSGNGNTEAFF
TGCAGCGGTAATGGGAACACTGAAGCTTTCTTT
>TRBV5-1|TRBJ2-7|.|TRBD1
CASSDHRTGSYEQYF
TGCGCCAGCAGCGACCACAGGACAGGCTCCTACGAGCAGTACTTC
>TRBV13|TRBJ2-1|few|TRBD2
CASSMDWTSGSYGEQFF
TGTGCCAGCAGCATGGACTGGACTAGCGGGAGTTATGGTGAGCAGTTCTTC
>TRBV20-1|TRBJ1-4|.|TRBD1
CSVSGRGNEKLFF
TGCAGTGTGTCGGGCAGGGGGAATGAAAAACTGTTTTTT
>TRBV28|TRBJ2-1|few|TRBD2
CASSSQLGEGGPVIDEQFF
TGTGCCAGCAGCTCCCAACTGGGGGAGGGAGGGCCGGTGATCGATGAGCAGTTCTTC
>TRBV20-1|TRBJ1-5|.|TRBD1
CSAFNGTVSNQPQHF
TGCAGTGCTTTCAACGGGACAGTTAGCAATCAGCCCCAGCATTTT
>TRBV15|TRBJ2-4|.|TRBD2
CATSLARRGAKNIQYF
TGTGCCACCAGCTTAGCACGGCGGGGGGCCAAAAACATTCAGTACTTC